This paragraph reports one T cell receptor beta chain. Antigen specificity is unknown. The authors ran the immunoSEQ assay, v3.0, at survey level. Repertoires were generated with immunoSEQ multiplex PCR, while TCRdb's copy carries only in-frame clones and drops some. The sample consists of about 22,000 clones, approximately 90% of them appearing once. The ends lost 7 bases at V and 0 bases at J; junction bases unmatched: 2. Looked up from germline, CDR1 is MNHNS and CDR2 is SASEGT. The CDR3 is 14 residues long. This record belongs to a study of long-term antiretroviral therapy in people with HIV. Findings and caveats of the study: Pre-ART-expanded clones dominated the repertoire at all time points.

The TCR sequence derives from a man aged 60 to 69 with HIV. The sample here was unsorted PBMCs, taken 0.6 years after starting antiretroviral therapy. The chain uses TRBV6-1 and TRBJ2-3; TRBD2 matches at 9 bases. The CDR3 sequence is CASKLAGSTDTQYF. CDR3 nucleotides: TGTGCCAGCAAACTAGCGGGCAGCACAGATACGCAGTATTTT.